This T cell receptor beta chain emerged from a study of blood T cell repertoires in COVID-19. Produced via immunoSEQ multiplex PCR; TCRdb's table is partial and in-frame only. The data hold a few hundred thousand clones, with about 87% observed a single time. The V end lost 0 bases, the J end lost 4 bases, and 20 bases lay between the germline ends. The CDR3 runs to 18 residues. The germline V gene has CDR1 SGHDT and CDR2 YYEEEE. This clone was detected once. The chain links TRBV5-6 to TRBJ2-1; D may be TRBD2 (5 bases). The receptor's source is a man in his 60s who had recovered from COVID-19. Sequenced material: peripheral blood. Written as DNA, the CDR3 is TGTGCCAGCAGCTTGGGAGGGAGACGGGGATTAGGGTACAATGAGCAGTTCTTC. Protein sequence: CASSLGGRRGLGYNEQFF.